Listed here are 4 T cell receptor beta chains from one sample, sequenced in a study of blood T cell repertoires in COVID-19. Clones were read by immunoSEQ multiplex PCR, and TCRdb kept only the in-frame ones, dropping some. The sample has 130,000 to 150,000 clones, approximately 84% seen once; the top ten hold roughly 2%. Sequenced material: peripheral blood. All receptors come from a woman aged 55-70 years with acute or convalescent COVID-19.

V gene TRBV19 combines with J gene TRBJ1-5; possibly TRBD1 for D (5 bases). The V gene's germline CDR1 is LNHDA and CDR2 SQIVND (reference sequence). Trimming left V 4 bases short and J 4 bases short, with 17 bases between. The CDR3 totals 16 residues. The CDR3 DNA is TGTGCCAGTAGTAAGGTGATTCGACAGTCAAATCAGCCCCAGCATTTT. Protein: CASSKVIRQSNQPQHF.

This clone has a handful of counts. The rearrangement links TRBV28 to TRBJ1-2, with TRBD1 matching 7 bases. CDR1 is MDHEN, CDR2 SYDVKM, per germline. This CDR3 is 14 amino acids long. Unmatched junction bases numbered 7, after V lost 5 bases and J lost 4 bases. The CDR3 coding sequence is TGTGCCAGCAGTCCCCGGACAGGACCCTATGGCTACACCTTC. This codes for CASSPRTGPYGYTF.

The genes are TRBV18 and TRBJ2-2, with D maybe TRBD1 (6 bases). Germline CDR1 KGHSH, CDR2 LQKENI. V was clipped by 5 bases and J by 5 bases, with 9 bases between them. The CDR3 totals 13 residues. As DNA, the CDR3 is TGTGCCAGCTCAGGGGGCAGGACCGGGGAGCTGTTTTTT. It encodes CASSGGRTGELFF.

A single count supports this clone. The same CDR3 also results from other DNA sequences found in this sample. The rearrangement uses TRBV12-3 or TRBV12-4 and TRBJ2-7, with D hard to call. Trimming removed 5 bases at V and 3 bases at J, with 8 bases between. This CDR3 is built from 12 residues. The CDR3 region is CASSPLGYEQYF. The CDR3 DNA follows: TGTGCCAGCAGTCCCCTCGGCTACGAGCAGTACTTC.